This TCR beta chain emerged from a study of T cell responses to AZD1222 COVID-19 vaccine. Germline lookup yields CDR1 SNHLY and CDR2 FYNNEI. V gave up 11 bases and J gave up 5 bases; unmatched junction bases: 6. This CDR3 has 11 residues. TCRdb's table, derived via immunoSEQ multiplex PCR, lists solely in-frame clones and lacks some. The sample gives 110,000 to 150,000 clones, nearly 95% of which show up once; 4.5% to 5.5% is in the top ten. Here the sequenced sample was peripheral blood, taken on day 0 of AZD1222 vaccination. This rearrangement joins TRBV2 to TRBJ2-7; 7 positions agree with TRBD1. The TCR originated in an adult in good health. For the CDR3, the DNA is TGTGCCGTGACAGGGTCCCACGAGCAGTACTTC. This gives the protein CAVTGSHEQYF.